This T cell receptor beta chain is drawn from a study of beta chain features in type 1 diabetes. Points from the study as a whole: Across patients, naive, central memory and Treg TCRB repertoires exhibited apparently greater similarity than was observed across healthy donors. The study left unresolved whether HLA type influences TCRB rearrangement. Patients with Type 1 diabetes showed moderately but significantly shorter TCRB CDR3s in all four CD4+ subsets.

Sequencing targeted expressed TCRB transcripts, as all isolated RNA had been reverse transcribed. Using immunoSEQ multiplex PCR, the repertoire was profiled, and TCRdb retains in-frame clones only, with some absent. The sample shows about 260,000 clones, just over 20% of them seen only once. This clone was counted only a few times. The antigen remains undetermined. Other DNA sequences in the sample encode the same CDR3. This clonotype originated in a woman between 35 and 50 years old with type 1 diabetes. Sequencing was carried out using naive CD4+ T cells from blood.

Here the CDR3 reads CAWSVQGGQPQHF. As DNA, the CDR3 is TGTGCCTGGAGTGTACAGGGGGGTCAGCCCCAGCATTTT. This chain connects TRBV30 to TRBJ1-5; TRBD1 aligns across 8 bases. J lost 6 bases, V lost 0 bases, and 1 base had no gene match. The CDR3 has 13 amino acids. Germline loops: CDR1 GTSNPN, CDR2 SVGIG (reference sequence).